Below, 32 T cell receptor beta chains from the same sample are listed, as sequenced in a study of cytomegalovirus exposure and HLA in healthy donors. The PCR used 60 Vbeta and 13 Jbeta primers. Some clones are missing from TCRdb's copy, which holds only in-frame ones; the method was immunoSEQ multiplex PCR. The data show hundreds of thousands of clones, with approximately 78% seen just once and over 3.5% held by the top ten. Sequencing used PBMCs. Receptors were obtained from a male donor in good health and CMV-seronegative.

The chain joins TRBV6-6 to TRBJ1-2, with D maybe TRBD1 (6 bases). Germline V gives CDR1 MNHNY, CDR2 SVGAGI (reference sequence). The length of the CDR3 is 15 residues. The V and J ends lost 5 bases and 2 bases respectively, with 15 bases between them. The CDR3 region is CASSRPGTPNYGYTF. The CDR3 DNA sequence: TGTGCCAGCAGTAGACCCGGGACACCGAACTATGGCTACACCTTC.

This chain joins TRBV11-1 and TRBJ1-1; D is undetermined. Trimming removed 4 bases at V and 0 bases at J, with 12 bases between. Germline CDR1 SGHAT, CDR2 FQDESV (reference sequence). The CDR3 runs to 15 residues. Here the CDR3 reads CASSSRGTMNTEAFF. In DNA form, the CDR3 reads TGTGCCAGCAGCTCACGCGGAACTATGAACACTGAAGCTTTCTTT.

This clone was counted only a few times. V gene TRBV6-5 combines with J gene TRBJ1-2; 9 nucleotides match TRBD1. Germline values: CDR1 MNHEY, CDR2 SVGAGI. V dropped 0 bases and J dropped 4; count of bases not matched to a gene: 3. The CDR3 consists of 15 residues. The CDR3 nucleotides read TGTGCCAGCAGTTACTCACAGGGGGCCCGCTATGGCTACACCTTC. Amino acid sequence: CASSYSQGARYGYTF.

The chain combines TRBV6-5 with TRBJ2-7, with a possible D match to TRBD2 (5 bases). Trimming removed 0 bases at V and 1 base at J, with 7 bases between. The CDR3 is made up of 14 amino acids. Germline lookup yields CDR1 MNHEY and CDR2 SVGAGI. The CDR3, as DNA: TGTGCCAGCAGTTACTCAGAGGGTTCCTACGAGCAGTACTTC. Translating gives CASSYSEGSYEQYF.

The chain employs TRBV29-1 and TRBJ2-3; TRBD2 matches at 10 bases. V shed 4 bases and J 5 bases; nucleotides not matched to a gene: 3. CDR3 size: 13 residues. In germline, CDR1 is SQVTM, CDR2 ANQGSEA. CDR3 amino acids: CSVGRLAGDTQYF. The CDR3 nucleotides read TGCAGCGTTGGGAGACTAGCGGGAGATACGCAGTATTTT.

This clone was detected once. The CDR3 nucleotides read TGTGCCAGCAGTTACAGGGGGTATGTCGGCAATGAGCAGTTCTTC. This encodes CASSYRGYVGNEQFF. This chain links TRBV28 with TRBJ2-1, with 8 bases lining up with TRBD1. Germline CDR1 reads MDHEN; CDR2 reads SYDVKM. With V trimmed by 4 bases and J by 6 bases, 8 bases remained unmatched. CDR3 length equals 15 residues.

V usage is TRBV9 and J usage is TRBJ2-2, with 7 nucleotides matching TRBD2. This CDR3 has 13 residues. V shed 8 bases, J shed 5 bases, and the junction held 6 bases outside the gene matches. The V gene's germline CDR1 is SGDLS and CDR2 YYNGEE. Written as DNA, the CDR3 is TGTGCCAGTCAGCGGGGTCAAACCGGGGAGCTGTTTTTT. It encodes CASQRGQTGELFF.

The rearrangement links TRBV7-8 to TRBJ2-1, with a weak D call TRBD2 (6 bases). Between the trimmed V and J ends, which lost 0 bases and 12 bases, there was a span of 6 bases. From germline, CDR1 is SGHVS and CDR2 FQNEAQ. CDR3 length equals 11 residues. The CDR3 region is CASSLAGGQFF. CDR3 coding DNA: TGTGCCAGCAGCTTAGCGGGGGGGCAGTTCTTC. The full variable domain, completed using reference TRBV7-8 and TRBJ2-1, is GAGVSQSPRYKVAKRGQDVALRCDPISGHVSLFWYQQALGQGPEFLTYFQNEAQLDKSGLPSDRFFAERPEGSVSTLKIQRTQQEDSAVYLCASSLAGGQFFGPGTRLTVL.

This clone was detected only a few times. This chain joins TRBV7-2 and TRBJ1-3, with a possible D match to TRBD1 (5 bases). Trimming stripped 5 bases from V and 0 bases from J, with 11 bases between. Germline V CDR1 and CDR2: SGHTA, FQGNSA. This CDR3 spans 15 amino acids. In DNA form, the CDR3 reads TGTGCCAGCAGCAGAGACAGCCTCTCTGGAAACACCATATATTTT. Amino acid sequence: CASSRDSLSGNTIYF.

The gene calls are TRBV2 and TRBJ2-1; TRBD2 matches 7 bases. With 4 bases clipped from V and 0 bases from J, the junction kept 6 bases outside the gene matches. The CDR3 length is 16 residues. Germline V gene lookup returns CDR1 SNHLY and CDR2 FYNNEI. CDR3 nucleotides: TGTGCCAGCAGTGTTTTGTGGGGGGGCTCCTACAATGAGCAGTTCTTC. It encodes CASSVLWGGSYNEQFF.

This clone has only one observation. This chain uses TRBV30 with TRBJ2-7; 8 bases are shared with TRBD2. The trim removed 2 bases at V and 2 bases at J, leaving 11 bases unmatched. Germline V gives CDR1 GTSNPN, CDR2 SVGIG (reference sequence). The CDR3 consists of 16 residues. CDR3 nucleotide sequence: TGTGCCTGGAGTTCCCGGGAAAGCGGGAGACCCTACGAGCAGTACTTC. It specifies CAWSSRESGRPYEQYF.

This chain uses TRBV11-2 with TRBJ2-1; possible D gene TRBD1, 6 bases. V was clipped by 5 bases and J by 10 bases, with 12 bases between them. Germline CDR1 SGHAT, CDR2 FQNNGV. The CDR3 is made up of 12 amino acids. The CDR3 DNA is TGTGCCAGCAGCGTACAGGGTAGGGAGCAGTTCTTC. This codes for CASSVQGREQFF. The full variable domain, its missing parts supplied by reference TRBV11-2 and TRBJ2-1, is EAGVAQSPRYKIIEKRQSVAFWCNPISGHATLYWYQQILGQGPKLLIQFQNNGVVDDSQLPKDRFSAERLKGVDSTLKIQPAKLEDSAVYLCASSVQGREQFFGPGTRLTVL.

The CDR3 sequence: CAWRGYRRGPYSGELFF. The CDR3 coding sequence is TGTGCCTGGAGGGGTTATCGAAGGGGGCCTTATTCCGGGGAGCTGTTTTTT. V and J are TRBV30 and TRBJ2-2; the match to TRBD1 covers 7 bases. Trimming at V came to 3 bases and at J to 6 bases, leaving 16 bases not matched to a gene. Germline V gives CDR1 GTSNPN, CDR2 SVGIG (reference sequence). The CDR3 is made up of 17 amino acids.

This clone was detected only a few times. The chain joins TRBV6-1 to TRBJ1-5, with 7 bases fitting TRBD1. Per the germline V gene, CDR1 is MNHNS and CDR2 is SASEGT. Germline trimming cut 8 bases from V and 1 base from J; bases unmatched to any gene: 8. This CDR3 contains 15 residues. CDR3 protein: CASGLDRASNQPQHF. The CDR3 DNA sequence: TGTGCCAGCGGATTAGACAGGGCAAGCAATCAGCCCCAGCATTTT.

This clone has a single count. CDR3 loop: CASSQEGGHTEAFF. The CDR3 DNA sequence: TGCGCCAGCAGCCAAGAGGGGGGGCACACTGAAGCTTTCTTT. V usage is TRBV4-1 and J usage is TRBJ1-1, with a weak D call TRBD1 (6 bases). The CDR3 loop spans 14 amino acids. Germline loops: CDR1 MGHRA, CDR2 YSYEKL. With 0 bases removed from V and 3 bases from J, the gap between germline ends came to 8 bases.

The CDR3 DNA reads TGTGCCAGTAGTATTTACGGGACGCAGTATTTT. Encoded protein: CASSIYGTQYF. This chain links TRBV19 with TRBJ2-3; D unclear. This CDR3 spans 11 amino acids. V was shortened by 3 bases and J by 9 bases, with 7 bases between the two germline ends. CDR1 is LNHDA and CDR2 is SQIVND in the germline V gene (reference sequence).

V usage is TRBV5-4 and J usage is TRBJ2-3; TRBD1 aligns across 9 bases. With V trimmed by 3 bases and J by 4 bases, 9 bases remained unmatched. This CDR3 is built from 16 residues. CDR1 SGHNT and CDR2 YYREEE come from the germline V gene (reference sequence). CDR3 sequence (DNA): TGTGCCAGCAGCTCCTCCGCGGGACAGGGTTCAGATACGCAGTATTTT. Translated, it gives CASSSSAGQGSDTQYF.

The table lists this clone with a few counts. The V gene is TRBV29-1, the J gene TRBJ1-5; 7 nucleotides line up with TRBD1. Germline trimming cut 6 bases from V and 1 base from J; bases unmatched to any gene: 6. This CDR3 has 14 residues. Germline V gene data show CDR1 as SQVTM and CDR2 as ANQGSEA. This CDR3 reads CSVWTGLSNQPQHF. Written as DNA, the CDR3 is TGCAGCGTCTGGACAGGACTAAGCAATCAGCCCCAGCATTTT.

This chain joins TRBV10-2 and TRBJ2-5; 8 bases match TRBD2. This CDR3 has 17 amino acids. The trim removed 2 bases at V and 5 bases at J, leaving 13 bases unmatched. Germline V gene data show CDR1 as WSHSY and CDR2 as SAAADI. DNA of the CDR3: TGCGCCAGCAGTGAGGGGCCGGGAGGGCTGGGAGGTGAGACCCAGTACTTC. It translates to CASSEGPGGLGGETQYF.

CDR3 bases: TGTGCCAGCAGTTACTCGGGGCTAGGGGCTGGAAAAGCTTTCTTT. Translated, it gives CASSYSGLGAGKAFF. V gene TRBV6-5 combines with J gene TRBJ1-1, with a weak D call TRBD1 (5 bases). Trimming took 0 bases from V and 9 from J, leaving 17 bases between them. The length of the CDR3 is 15 residues. The germline gives CDR1 MNHEY, CDR2 SVGAGI.

This chain uses TRBV9 with TRBJ2-2, with D unresolved. This CDR3 comprises 17 residues. CDR1 and CDR2 from the germline V gene are SGDLS and YYNGEE. V was pared by 2 bases and J by 4 bases, with 18 bases between. The CDR3 DNA reads as TGTGCCAGCAGCGTGGAAGTAGGTTGGCGGCTCACCGGGGAGCTGTTTTTT. Protein: CASSVEVGWRLTGELFF.

This rearrangement joins TRBV4-2 to TRBJ2-2; TRBD1 aligns across 10 bases. Germline CDR1 LGHNA, CDR2 YNFKEQ. With 7 bases clipped from V and 13 bases from J, the junction kept 9 bases outside the gene matches. The CDR3 sequence is 13 residues long. This CDR3 is CASTPDRGDTLFF. CDR3 in DNA: TGTGCCAGCACCCCGGACAGGGGGGATACGCTGTTTTTT.

The chain recombines TRBV19 with TRBJ2-1; 10 bases align to TRBD2. Trimming cost V 6 bases and J 5 bases; bases outside gene matches: 4. The CDR3 spans 14 residues. Looked up from germline, CDR1 is LNHDA and CDR2 is SQIVND (reference sequence). CDR3 DNA: TGTGCCAGTAGCTTCAGCGGGAGGGACAATGAGCAGTTCTTC. This encodes CASSFSGRDNEQFF. Complete variable domain (other parts from reference TRBV19 and TRBJ2-1): DGGITQSPKYLFRKEGQNVTLSCEQNLNHDAMYWYRQDPGQGLRLIYYSQIVNDFQKGDIAEGYSVSREKKESFPLTVTSAQKNPTAFYLCASSFSGRDNEQFFGPGTRLTVL.

This clone was counted once. CDR3 sequence: CASSLAAGQGDNEQYF. Written as DNA, the CDR3 is TGTGCCAGCAGCTTGGCCGCGGGACAGGGGGACAACGAGCAGTACTTC. V usage is TRBV5-4 and J usage is TRBJ2-7, with 11 bases aligning to TRBD1. Germline assignment: CDR1 SGHNT and CDR2 YYREEE (reference sequence). The trim removed 0 bases at V and 5 bases at J, leaving 7 bases unmatched. The CDR3 totals 16 residues.

CDR3 protein: CASGSRMGETQYF. Written as DNA, the CDR3 is TGTGCCAGCGGGAGTCGGATGGGGGAGACCCAGTACTTC. The V call is TRBV19, the J call TRBJ2-5; a weak D match, TRBD2 (6 bases). The CDR3 length is 13 residues. Germline lookup yields CDR1 LNHDA and CDR2 SQIVND (reference sequence). With 9 bases removed from V and 5 bases from J, the gap between germline ends came to 16 bases.

The gene calls are TRBV25-1 and TRBJ2-1; 11 bases match TRBD2. CDR3 length: 15 amino acids. The germline V gene has CDR1 MGHDK and CDR2 SYGVNS. V gave up 3 bases and J gave up 9 bases; unmatched junction bases: 7. For the CDR3, the DNA is TGTGCCAGCAGTGAGATAGCGGGAGGGCCCCCTGAGCAGTTCTTC. It codes for CASSEIAGGPPEQFF.

CDR3 DNA sequence: TGTGCCAGCAGCTTAGAGGGCGGGGTGAATCAGCCCCAGCATTTT. Translating it yields CASSLEGGVNQPQHF. The chain has TRBV7-8 and TRBJ1-5; no definite D call. The V and J ends lost 1 base and 4 bases respectively, with 11 bases between them. There are 15 residues in the CDR3. Per germline, CDR1 SGHVS and CDR2 FQNEAQ.

The rearrangement uses TRBV27 and TRBJ2-2; a weak D match, TRBD1 (7 bases). Germline-derived CDR1 and CDR2 are MNHEY and SMNVEV (reference sequence). The germline V and J ends were trimmed by 7 bases and 0 bases, with 27 bases remaining between them. The CDR3 runs to 20 residues. CDR3 DNA: TGTGCCAGCACCTCGAAAGGGGGGCTTACAGGGGAAGCGAACACCGGGGAGCTGTTTTTT. Translation gives CASTSKGGLTGEANTGELFF.

This clone has a handful of counts. The V and J genes are TRBV5-4 and TRBJ2-3; TRBD2 matches 9 bases. The CDR3 consists of 16 residues. Germline lookup yields CDR1 SGHNT and CDR2 YYREEE (reference sequence). J lost 0 bases, V lost 3 bases, and 5 bases had no gene match. CDR3 nucleotide sequence: TGTGCCAGCAGCTCCAGCGGGAGGTCTAGCACAGATACGCAGTATTTT. It specifies CASSSSGRSSTDTQYF.

J is TRBJ2-1 and V is TRBV29-1, with D tentatively TRBD2 (5 bases). The V end lost 8 bases, the J end lost 8 bases, and 19 bases lay between the germline ends. This CDR3 comprises 13 residues. CDR1 and CDR2 from the germline V gene are SQVTM and ANQGSEA. The CDR3 spells CSTERRVLDEQFF. CDR3 sequence (DNA): TGCAGCACTGAACGGCGGGTCCTCGATGAGCAGTTCTTC.

The V gene is TRBV5-1, the J gene TRBJ2-4; possibly TRBD2 for D (7 bases). Germline assignment: CDR1 SGHRS and CDR2 YFSETQ. With 4 bases removed from V and 7 bases from J, the gap between germline ends came to 18 bases. This CDR3 has 15 residues. DNA of the CDR3: TGCGCCAGCAGCACAAAAGAGAGGGGGGGGAACATTCAGTACTTC. Amino acid sequence: CASSTKERGGNIQYF.

This clone has more than one count but fewer than ten. CDR3 sequence (DNA): TGTGCCATCAGTGAGCCCGCAGGGCCGAACACTGAAGCTTTCTTT. It encodes CAISEPAGPNTEAFF. This rearrangement joins TRBV10-3 to TRBJ1-1; D perhaps matches TRBD1 (5 bases). Trimming took 2 bases from V and 1 from J, leaving 11 bases between them. Per germline, CDR1 ENHRY and CDR2 SYGVKD. The CDR3 runs to 15 residues.